This TCR beta chain appears in the sequencing data of a study of T cell responses to AZD1222 COVID-19 vaccine. Only in-frame clones appear in the TCRdb table, and some are missing; sequencing was by immunoSEQ multiplex PCR. The sample holds 100,000 to 150,000 clones, 85% to 90% seen once. Sequenced here: peripheral blood, sampled on day 0 of AZD1222 vaccination. This sequence originates from an adult in good health.

The DNA of the CDR3 is TGTGCCACCAGTAATTCGGGGGTATCAGAGACCCAGTACTTC. Protein: CATSNSGVSETQYF. The chain employs TRBV24-1 and TRBJ2-5; the D gene is possibly TRBD2 (6 bases). The CDR3 extends over 14 amino acids. Germline CDR1 reads KGHDR; CDR2 reads SFDVKD. V lost 6 bases to trimming and J lost 4 bases, with 14 bases between them.